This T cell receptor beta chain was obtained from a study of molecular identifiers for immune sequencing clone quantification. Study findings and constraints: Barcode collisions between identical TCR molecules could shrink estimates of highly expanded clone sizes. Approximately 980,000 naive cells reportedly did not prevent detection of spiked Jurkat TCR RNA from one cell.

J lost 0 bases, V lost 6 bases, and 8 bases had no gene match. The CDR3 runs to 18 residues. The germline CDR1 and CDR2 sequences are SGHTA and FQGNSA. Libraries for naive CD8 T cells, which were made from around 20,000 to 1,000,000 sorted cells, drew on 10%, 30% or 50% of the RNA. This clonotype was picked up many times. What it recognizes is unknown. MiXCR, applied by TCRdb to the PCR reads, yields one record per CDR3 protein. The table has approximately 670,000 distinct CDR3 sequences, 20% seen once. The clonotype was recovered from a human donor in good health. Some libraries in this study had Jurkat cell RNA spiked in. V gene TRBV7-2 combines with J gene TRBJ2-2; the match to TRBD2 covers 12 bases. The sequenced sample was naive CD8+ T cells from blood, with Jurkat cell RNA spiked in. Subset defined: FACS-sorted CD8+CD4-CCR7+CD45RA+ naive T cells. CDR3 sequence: CASSHGLAGFANTGELFF. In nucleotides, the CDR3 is TGTGCCAGCAGTCATGGACTAGCGGGGTTCGCGAACACCGGGGAGCTGTTTTTT.